This T cell receptor beta chain is from a study of Graves' ophthalmopathy and Graves' hyperthyroidism. Study-wide background: Hyperthyroidism was considered stable when no ophthalmopathy appeared within 18 months of follow-up.

Study-wide results and limits: The authors also found most expanded thyroid clonotypes above 0.001 frequency in blood.

Other autoimmune diseases, uncontrolled infections, pregnancy or lactation ruled patients out of participation. V was pared by 6 bases and J by 5 bases, with 18 bases between. The CDR3 totals 14 residues. From germline, CDR1 is SGHNT and CDR2 YYREEE (reference sequence). Notes on this clonotype: Its antigen remains unidentified.

TCR beta CDR3 regions were amplified from RNA transcripts. RT-PCR was first run with HTBI primers, then multiplex PCR in a second round. TCRdb itself ran the multiplex PCR reads through MiXCR, one entry per CDR3 protein. In the table there are over a million distinct CDR3 sequences, about 36% of which are singletons. The rearrangement uses TRBV5-4 and TRBJ2-7; the D gene is possibly TRBD1 (6 bases). The receptor comes from an adult man with Graves' hyperthyroidism. The sequencing sample was made of peripheral blood or thyroid tissue (not recorded which). The CDR3 DNA reads as TGTGCCAGCACCCCGCGAGGGACATTCGACGAGCAGTACTTC. Translated: CASTPRGTFDEQYF.